One T cell receptor (beta chain) is described in this entry. This entry is derived from a study of blood T cell repertoires in COVID-19. Germline V gene lookup returns CDR1 SNHLY and CDR2 FYNNEI. The ends were cut back, 2 bases at V and 4 bases at J, with 15 bases in the middle. The CDR3 is 16 residues long. Method: immunoSEQ multiplex PCR; TCRdb's copy keeps in-frame clones and lacks some. The sample has more than 95,000 clones; about 80% are singletons. Input material: peripheral blood. The chain uses TRBV2 and TRBJ1-3; unclear D gene. This TCR came from a human donor in a cohort sampled during active or convalescent COVID-19. CDR3 nucleotide sequence: TGTGCCAGCAGTGAATCGAGGCAGCCGTCCGGAAACACCATATATTTT. Translated, it gives CASSESRQPSGNTIYF. The full variable domain, with the rest looked up from reference TRBV2 and TRBJ1-3, is EPEVTQTPSHQVTQMGQEVILRCVPISNHLYFYWYRQILGQKVEFLVSFYNNEISEKSEIFDDQFSVERPDGSNFTLKIRSTKLEDSAMYFCASSESRQPSGNTIYFGEGSWLTVV.